This is a list of T cell receptor beta chains from one sample in a study of human T cells and chemical hapten exposure. A single record per CDR3 protein comes from TCRdb applying MiXCR to the RACE reads. The top ten hold 2% to 2.5% of the sample, which has roughly 86,000 distinct CDR3 sequences, roughly a tenth seen once. The sequencing used whole blood, collected in connection with sensitization to the hapten diphenylcyclopropenone (DPC). Receptor source: a man aged 35 to 55 with alopecia areata. Some clones in this sample may be carry-over from other donors' samples. Both conserved end residues are part of each CDR3. D genes are given only for firm matches. Clone size is shown for a subset of rows, as once, few, many or a class of expanded clone.

CDR3aa: CAISENSATNEKLFF
CDR3nt: TGTGCCATCAGTGAAAACTCAGCAACTAATGAAAAACTGTTTTTT
len: 15
d_gene: .
v_gene: TRBV10-3
abundance: .
j_gene: TRBJ1-4

CDR3aa: CASSLGLSTDTQYF
CDR3nt: TGTGCCAGCAGCTTGGGACTTAGCACAGATACGCAGTATTTT
len: 14
d_gene: .
v_gene: TRBV7-2
abundance: .
j_gene: TRBJ2-3

CDR3aa: CSATRLAGLWEQFF
CDR3nt: TGCAGTGCTACCCGACTAGCGGGACTTTGGGAGCAGTTCTTC
len: 14
d_gene: TRBD2
v_gene: TRBV20-1
abundance: .
j_gene: TRBJ2-1

CDR3aa: CASSVAQGLNEKLFF
CDR3nt: TGTGCCAGTAGCGTGGCTCAGGGGCTAAATGAAAAACTGTTTTTT
len: 15
d_gene: .
v_gene: TRBV19
abundance: .
j_gene: TRBJ1-4

CDR3aa: CSVMGANQPQHF
CDR3nt: TGCAGCGTGATGGGTGCCAATCAGCCCCAGCATTTT
len: 12
d_gene: .
v_gene: TRBV29-1
abundance: few
j_gene: TRBJ1-5

CDR3aa: CASSCAPPRSAIYGYTF
CDR3nt: TGTGCCAGCAGCTGCGCACCGCCGCGGTCAGCCATCTATGGCTACACCTTC
len: 17
d_gene: .
v_gene: TRBV21-1
abundance: many
j_gene: TRBJ1-2

CDR3aa: CASTGSGELFF
CDR3nt: TGTGCCAGCACAGGGTCCGGGGAGCTGTTTTTT
len: 11
d_gene: .
v_gene: TRBV5-4
abundance: .
j_gene: TRBJ2-2

CDR3aa: CASSLGLGDTQYF
CDR3nt: TGCGCCAGCAGCCTGGGACTAGGGGATACGCAGTATTTT
len: 13
d_gene: TRBD2
v_gene: TRBV5-1
abundance: .
j_gene: TRBJ2-3

CDR3aa: CASSLNNGYTF
CDR3nt: TGTGCCAGCAGCCTAAATAATGGCTACACCTTC
len: 11
d_gene: .
v_gene: TRBV3-1
abundance: few
j_gene: TRBJ1-2

CDR3aa: CASSPAWVRGTQYF
CDR3nt: TGTGCCAGCAGTCCCGCATGGGTTCGGGGGACCCAGTACTTC
len: 14
d_gene: .
v_gene: TRBV27
abundance: few
j_gene: TRBJ2-5

CDR3aa: CSANKAGEVTDTQYF
CDR3nt: TGCAGCGCTAATAAAGCGGGAGAGGTCACAGATACGCAGTATTTT
len: 15
d_gene: TRBD2
v_gene: TRBV29-1
abundance: few
j_gene: TRBJ2-3

CDR3aa: CASSYSTQGGNTIYF
CDR3nt: TGTGCCAGCAGTTACTCGACGCAAGGCGGAAACACCATATATTTT
len: 15
d_gene: .
v_gene: TRBV6-2/TRBV6-3
abundance: many
j_gene: TRBJ1-3

CDR3aa: CASKGQAGSFMNTEAFF
CDR3nt: TGTGCCAGTAAGGGACAGGCGGGTTCGTTCATGAACACTGAAGCTTTCTTT
len: 17
d_gene: TRBD1
v_gene: TRBV19
abundance: .
j_gene: TRBJ1-1

CDR3aa: CASSVGSGQITYEQYF
CDR3nt: TGTGCCAGCAGCGTAGGCTCGGGACAGATTACCTACGAGCAGTACTTC
len: 16
d_gene: TRBD1
v_gene: TRBV9
abundance: few
j_gene: TRBJ2-7

CDR3aa: CASSVQGANEKLFF
CDR3nt: TGTGCCAGCAGCGTTCAGGGGGCGAATGAAAAACTGTTTTTT
len: 14
d_gene: TRBD1
v_gene: TRBV13
abundance: many
j_gene: TRBJ1-4